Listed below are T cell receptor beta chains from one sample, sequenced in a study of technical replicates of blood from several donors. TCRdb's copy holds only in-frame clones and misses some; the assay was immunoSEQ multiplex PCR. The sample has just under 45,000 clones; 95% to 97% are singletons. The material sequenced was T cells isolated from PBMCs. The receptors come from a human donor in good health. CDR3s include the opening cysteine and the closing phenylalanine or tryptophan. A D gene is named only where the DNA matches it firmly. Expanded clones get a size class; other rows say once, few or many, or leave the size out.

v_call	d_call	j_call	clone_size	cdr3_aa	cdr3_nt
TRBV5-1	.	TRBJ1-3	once	CASLSGDGNTIYF	TGCGCCAGCCTATCGGGAGATGGAAACACCATATATTTT
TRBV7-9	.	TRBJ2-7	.	CASSLGQIYEQYF	TGTGCCAGCAGCTTAGGGCAAATCTACGAGCAGTACTTC
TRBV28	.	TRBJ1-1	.	CASSQGGTEAFF	TGTGCCAGCAGTCAGGGAGGGACTGAAGCTTTCTTT
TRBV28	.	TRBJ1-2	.	CASSLQGVNYGYTF	TGTGCCAGCAGTTTGCAGGGCGTGAACTATGGCTACACCTTC
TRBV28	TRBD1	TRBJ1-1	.	CASSAPGQGMTEAFF	TGTGCCAGCAGTGCTCCGGGACAGGGTATGACTGAAGCTTTCTTT
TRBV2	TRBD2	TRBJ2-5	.	CASATGRTSLETQYF	TGTGCCAGCGCTACCGGTAGGACTAGCCTAGAGACCCAGTACTTC
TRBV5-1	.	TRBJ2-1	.	CASRVLDSYNEQFF	TGCGCCAGCAGGGTTCTAGACTCCTACAATGAGCAGTTCTTC
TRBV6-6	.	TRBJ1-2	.	CASKRQASYYGYTF	TGTGCCAGCAAGCGGCAGGCCTCATACTATGGCTACACCTTC
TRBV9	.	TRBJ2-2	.	CASSVFADTTGELFF	TGTGCCAGCAGCGTTTTTGCAGACACGACCGGGGAGCTGTTTTTT
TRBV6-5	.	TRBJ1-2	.	CASSHRGGRNYGYTF	TGTGCCAGCAGTCACCGGGGGGGCCGCAACTATGGCTACACCTTC
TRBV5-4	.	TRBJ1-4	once	CASSAARAANEKLFF	TGTGCCAGCAGCGCGGCGAGGGCGGCCAATGAAAAACTGTTTTTT
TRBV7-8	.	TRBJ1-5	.	CASSQGIGQPQHF	TGTGCCAGCAGCCAGGGGATAGGGCAGCCCCAGCATTTT
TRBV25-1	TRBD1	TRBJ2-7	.	CASSQRDRASYEQYF	TGTGCCAGCAGTCAACGGGACAGGGCATCCTACGAGCAGTACTTC
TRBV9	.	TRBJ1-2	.	CASSVGSGNYGYTF	TGTGCCAGCAGCGTAGGATCGGGGAACTATGGCTACACCTTC
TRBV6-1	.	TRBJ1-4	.	CASAGYYIEKLFF	TGTGCCAGTGCAGGGTACTACATTGAAAAACTGTTTTTT
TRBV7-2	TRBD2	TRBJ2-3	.	CASSRTSGRAGGDTQYF	TGTGCCAGCAGCCGAACTAGCGGGAGGGCCGGGGGCGATACGCAGTATTTT
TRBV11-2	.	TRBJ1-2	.	CASSYSTGNYGYTF	TGTGCCAGCAGCTATTCGACGGGAAACTATGGCTACACCTTC
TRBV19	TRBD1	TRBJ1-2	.	CASTLTGITNYGYTF	TGTGCCAGTACCTTGACAGGGATAACTAACTATGGCTACACCTTC
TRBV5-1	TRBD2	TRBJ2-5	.	CASSLVGGRAGETQYF	TGCGCCAGCAGCTTGGTTGGCGGGAGGGCCGGGGAGACCCAGTACTTC
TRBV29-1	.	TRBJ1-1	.	CSVEAPGGAAFF	TGCAGCGTTGAAGCTCCGGGAGGTGCGGCTTTCTTT
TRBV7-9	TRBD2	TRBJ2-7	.	CASSLEFSGRASRYEQYF	TGTGCCAGCAGCTTAGAGTTTAGCGGGAGGGCAAGCAGGTACGAGCAGTACTTC
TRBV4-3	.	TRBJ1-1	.	CASSLFIGENTEAFF	TGCGCCAGCAGCCTCTTCATAGGGGAGAACACTGAAGCTTTCTTT
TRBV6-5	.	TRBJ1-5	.	CATGSNQPQHF	TGTGCCACAGGGAGCAATCAGCCCCAGCATTTT
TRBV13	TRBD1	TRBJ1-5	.	CASSLGQQGRPQHF	TGTGCCAGCAGCTTGGGACAGCAGGGGAGGCCCCAGCATTTT
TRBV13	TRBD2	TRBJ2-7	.	CASSPLVGAGVVYEQYF	TGTGCCAGCAGCCCCTTAGTGGGAGCGGGGGTCGTTTACGAGCAGTACTTC
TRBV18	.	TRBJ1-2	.	CASSPVRTGNYGYTF	TGTGCCAGCTCACCAGTCAGGACGGGAAACTATGGCTACACCTTC
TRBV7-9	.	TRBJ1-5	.	CASSSGKNNQPQHF	TGTGCCAGCAGCTCAGGGAAAAACAATCAGCCCCAGCATTTT
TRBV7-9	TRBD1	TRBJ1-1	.	CASSSLTGGSSEAFF	TGTGCCAGCAGCTCGTTGACAGGGGGTTCGTCTGAAGCTTTCTTT
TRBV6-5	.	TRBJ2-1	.	CASKERFWAYNEQFF	TGTGCCAGCAAGGAGCGGTTCTGGGCTTACAATGAGCAGTTCTTC
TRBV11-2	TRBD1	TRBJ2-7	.	CASSTPRGNTYEQYF	TGTGCCAGCAGCACCCCCAGGGGGAACACCTACGAGCAGTACTTC
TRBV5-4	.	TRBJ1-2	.	CASSSAGQANYGYTF	TGTGCCAGCAGCTCAGCAGGACAAGCTAACTATGGCTACACCTTC
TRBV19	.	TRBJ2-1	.	CASSIAGSSYNEQFF	TGTGCCAGTAGTATAGCGGGAAGCTCCTACAATGAGCAGTTCTTC
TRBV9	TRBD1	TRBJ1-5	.	CASSKTGGNQPQHF	TGTGCCAGCTCTAAAACAGGGGGGAATCAGCCCCAGCATTTT
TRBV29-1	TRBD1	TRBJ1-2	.	CSAPGTGMSNYGYTF	TGCAGCGCCCCCGGGACAGGGATGTCGAACTATGGCTACACCTTC
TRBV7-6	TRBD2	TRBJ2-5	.	CASSLGVAGALGGTQYF	TGTGCCAGCAGCTTAGGAGTAGCGGGAGCCCTCGGCGGGACCCAGTACTTC
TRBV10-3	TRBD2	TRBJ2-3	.	CAIGRLAGETDTQYF	TGTGCCATCGGACGACTAGCGGGGGAGACAGATACGCAGTATTTT
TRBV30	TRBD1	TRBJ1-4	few	CAWSVTTGGREKLFF	TGTGCCTGGAGCGTAACGACAGGGGGCCGTGAAAAACTGTTTTTT
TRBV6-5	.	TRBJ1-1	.	CASCLNRAGNTEAFF	TGTGCCAGTTGCCTCAACAGGGCCGGGAACACTGAAGCTTTCTTT
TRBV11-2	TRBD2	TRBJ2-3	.	CASSPGTSGRASTDTQYF	TGTGCCAGCAGCCCCGGGACTAGCGGGAGGGCCAGCACAGATACGCAGTATTTT
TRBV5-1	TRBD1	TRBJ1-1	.	CASSLGTGGDNTEAFF	TGCGCCAGCAGCTTGGGGACAGGGGGCGATAACACTGAAGCTTTCTTT
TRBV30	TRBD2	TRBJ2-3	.	CAWSRREGDTQYF	TGTGCCTGGAGTAGGCGGGAGGGAGATACGCAGTATTTT
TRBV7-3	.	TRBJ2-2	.	CASSLIAGLGGELFF	TGTGCCAGCAGCTTAATTGCGGGACTGGGCGGGGAGCTGTTTTTT
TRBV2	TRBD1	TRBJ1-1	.	CASSSDTGGAQEAFF	TGTGCCAGCAGTTCAGATACAGGGGGCGCCCAGGAAGCTTTCTTT
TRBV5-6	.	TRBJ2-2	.	CASSLNGELFF	TGTGCCAGCAGCCTAAATGGGGAGCTGTTTTTT
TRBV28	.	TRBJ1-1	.	CASSQGWGSEAFF	TGTGCCAGCAGTCAGGGTTGGGGTTCAGAAGCTTTCTTT
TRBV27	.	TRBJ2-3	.	CASSHTDTQYF	TGTGCCAGCAGTCACACAGATACGCAGTATTTT
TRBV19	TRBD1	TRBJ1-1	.	CASSVDRGNTEAFF	TGTGCCAGTAGTGTCGACAGGGGGAACACTGAAGCTTTCTTT
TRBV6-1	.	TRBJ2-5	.	CASSERGPQETQYF	TGTGCCAGCAGTGAACGCGGTCCCCAAGAGACCCAGTACTTC
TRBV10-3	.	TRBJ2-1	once	CATSDRAENEQFF	TGTGCCACCTCCGATCGCGCGGAGAATGAGCAGTTCTTC
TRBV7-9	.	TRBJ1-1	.	CASSSTEEYTEAFF	TGTGCCAGCAGCTCGACCGAGGAGTACACTGAAGCTTTCTTT
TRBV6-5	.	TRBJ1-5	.	CASSYSAPLTGQPQHF	TGTGCCAGCAGTTACTCGGCCCCCTTGACAGGTCAGCCCCAGCATTTT
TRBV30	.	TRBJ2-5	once	CAWTQGYGETQYF	TGTGCCTGGACCCAGGGGTATGGGGAGACCCAGTACTTC
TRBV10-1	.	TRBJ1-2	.	CASSDSPGIGGYTF	TGCGCCAGCAGTGATTCTCCAGGGATTGGCGGCTACACCTTC
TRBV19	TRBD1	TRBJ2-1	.	CASRGTVVYNEQFF	TGTGCCAGTAGAGGGACAGTAGTCTACAATGAGCAGTTCTTC
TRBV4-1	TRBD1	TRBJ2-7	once	CASRLGQGIGEQYF	TGCGCCAGCCGCCTGGGACAGGGAATTGGCGAGCAGTACTTC
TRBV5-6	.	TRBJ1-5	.	CASSKDINQPQHF	TGTGCCAGCAGCAAGGACATTAATCAGCCCCAGCATTTT
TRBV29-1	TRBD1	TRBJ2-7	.	CSVPGTGGSEQYF	TGCAGCGTCCCCGGGACAGGGGGATCCGAGCAGTACTTC
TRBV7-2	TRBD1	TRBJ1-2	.	CASSSGQGYGYTF	TGTGCCAGCAGCTCGGGACAGGGTTATGGCTACACCTTC
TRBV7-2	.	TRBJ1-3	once	CASRRDRWGNTIYF	TGTGCCAGCAGACGAGACAGGTGGGGAAACACCATATATTTT